This TCR beta chain was profiled in a study of blood T cell repertoires in COVID-19. Study summary: Samples taken during acute and convalescent COVID-19 were collected in the United States, Italy and Spain.

This CDR3 spans 13 amino acids. Trimming removed 1 base from V and 1 base from J, with 5 bases in between. CDR1 SGHDT and CDR2 YYEEEE come from the germline V gene. Generated by immunoSEQ multiplex PCR, the TCRdb table keeps only in-frame clones and is missing some. Of roughly 150,000 clones in the sample, approximately 82% are singletons; the top ten hold 10%. Sequenced sample: peripheral blood. The TCR was taken from a woman older than 75 with active or convalescent COVID-19. This chain connects TRBV5-6 to TRBJ1-1; D gene ambiguous. The CDR3 sequence is CASSLPSNTEAFF. CDR3 in DNA: TGTGCCAGCAGCTTGCCCTCGAACACTGAAGCTTTCTTT.